Listed below are T cell receptor beta chains from one sample, sequenced in a study of T cell changes during pregnancy in multiple sclerosis. Method: immunoSEQ multiplex PCR; TCRdb's copy keeps in-frame clones and lacks some. The data contain about 68,000 clones, just under 95% of them singletons. The sequenced sample was peripheral blood, obtained after pregnancy. These receptors all come from a female donor in good health, enrolled as a control in a pregnancy study. The CDR3 runs from the conserved cysteine through the conserved F or W. A D gene is named only where the DNA matches it firmly. Size tells how often a clone was seen (once, few, many) or the class of an expanded clone, and some rows leave it out.

j_call clone_size v_call d_call cdr3_nt cdr3_aa
TRBJ2-1 - TRBV12-2 - TGTGCAAGTCGCCCCCCCGTCAGCGTATACAATGAGCAGTTCTTC CASRPPVSVYNEQFF
TRBJ1-6 - TRBV19 - TGTGCCAGTAGGTTTTCCCGGGGGGCTAGCGGCAGGGATCGATCACCCCTCCACTTT CASRFSRGASGRDRSPLHF
TRBJ2-2 - TRBV7-8 TRBD2 TGTGCCAGCAGCTCTACTAGCGGGAGTGCCGGGGAGCTGTTTTTT CASSSTSGSAGELFF
TRBJ1-2 - TRBV18 - TGTGCCAGCTCAACCGGTCCGGGCTACACCTTC CASSTGPGYTF
TRBJ2-3 - TRBV10-3 TRBD2 TGTGCCATCAGCGCGGTGACTAGCGGGGACGAAGATACGCAGTATTTT CAISAVTSGDEDTQYF
TRBJ2-1 - TRBV4-1 TRBD2 TGCGCCAGCAGCCAAGATCTGAGTCCGGGACTAGCGGGAGGGACTGGCTACAATGAGCAGTTCTTC CASSQDLSPGLAGGTGYNEQFF
TRBJ2-2 - TRBV5-6 - TGTGCCAGCAGCTCCCCCCGGGGCGGGGAGCTGTTTTTT CASSSPRGGELFF
TRBJ1-1 - TRBV11-2 - TGTGCCAGCAGCTTAGGGGCCCCGGGGACTTTCTTT CASSLGAPGTFF
TRBJ2-1 - TRBV4-2 TRBD2 TGTGCCAGCAGCCAGGGCAGGCGGGGGTCCTACAATGAGCAGTTCTTC CASSQGRRGSYNEQFF
TRBJ2-7 - TRBV4-2 - TGTGCCAGCAGCCCTCGGACTAATTCCTACGAGCAGTACTTC CASSPRTNSYEQYF
TRBJ2-1 - TRBV6-4 TRBD2 TGTGCCAGCAGTGAAACTAGCGGGCCCTACAATGAGCAGTTCTTC CASSETSGPYNEQFF
TRBJ2-7 - TRBV11-1 TRBD2 TGTGCCAGCAGCTTTAGCGGGAGGGAGTCCTACGAGCAGTACTTC CASSFSGRESYEQYF
TRBJ1-4 - TRBV11-2 - TGTGCCAGCAGCTTAGTAGGGGCCCTTAATGAAAAACTGTTTTTT CASSLVGALNEKLFF
TRBJ2-7 - TRBV5-4 TRBD1 TGTGCCAGCAGCAAGTCCGGGACAGGGATCTACGAGCAGTACTTC CASSKSGTGIYEQYF
TRBJ2-1 - TRBV27 TRBD2 TGTGCCAGCACCCGACTAGCAGGCGACAATGAGCAGTTCTTC CASTRLAGDNEQFF
TRBJ2-2 - TRBV5-4 TRBD2 TGTGCCAGCAGCTCCCGACTAGCGGGGCCTTCCGGGGAGCTGTTTTTT CASSSRLAGPSGELFF
TRBJ2-7 once TRBV7-7 - TGTGCCAGCAGCTCCAAGGCCCGGGCGGGCCCACCCTACGAGCAGTACTTC CASSSKARAGPPYEQYF
TRBJ2-5 - TRBV19 - TGTGCCAGTAGTCCTCAGGGGACCCAAGAGACCCAGTACTTC CASSPQGTQETQYF
TRBJ2-5 - TRBV10-3 - TGTGCCATCCTGGCAGGGAGGATGATTGAGACCCAGTACTTC CAILAGRMIETQYF
TRBJ2-7 - TRBV27 TRBD1 TGTGCCAGTGGGACAGGGGGCTACGAGCAGTACTTC CASGTGGYEQYF
TRBJ1-6 few TRBV2 - TGTGCCAGCAGTGCAGACTCCAGCTCCTATAATTCACCCCTCCACTTT CASSADSSSYNSPLHF
TRBJ2-2 once TRBV5-1 - TGCGCCAGCAGGGGTAGCGGTGTCGGGGAGCTGTTTTTT CASRGSGVGELFF
TRBJ1-4 - TRBV28 TRBD1 TGTGCCAGCAGGACAGGGGGAGCTAATGAAAAACTGTTTTTT CASRTGGANEKLFF
TRBJ1-6 - TRBV27 TRBD1 TGTGCCAGCAGCTCTCCGGGACAGGGTAATTCACCCCTCCACTTT CASSSPGQGNSPLHF
TRBJ1-6 - TRBV4-2 - TGTGCCAGCAGCCAAGCTTACGAGGCAATTGCATTGGAAAGGAATTCACCCCTCCACTTT CASSQAYEAIALERNSPLHF
TRBJ1-5 - TRBV19 TRBD1 TGTGCCAGCGACGACAGGGTCAATCAGCCCCAGCATTTT CASDDRVNQPQHF
TRBJ2-7 - TRBV11-2 TRBD1 TGTGCCAGCAGGCGACCTGGACAGGGGGTTTACGAGCAGTACTTC CASRRPGQGVYEQYF
TRBJ1-2 - TRBV10-3 - TGTGCCATCAGTGAGCCGCAGGAGGCGGGGGGCTACACCTTC CAISEPQEAGGYTF
TRBJ1-5 - TRBV6-6 - TGTGCCAGCAGCTCGGACATAATCAATCAGCCCCAGCATTTT CASSSDIINQPQHF
TRBJ2-3 - TRBV29-1 TRBD2 TGCAGCGTTGAAGTTGGGAGGTTAGCGGGAGGGCCAGATACGCAGTATTTT CSVEVGRLAGGPDTQYF
TRBJ1-5 - TRBV4-1 - TGCGCCAGCAGCCAAGAACCGGGCGGTAGGGGATATCAGCCCCAGCATTTT CASSQEPGGRGYQPQHF
TRBJ1-4 - TRBV5-4 TRBD1 TGTGCCAGCAGCTTGGGGACAGGGACGGGTAATGAAAAACTGTTTTTT CASSLGTGTGNEKLFF
TRBJ2-3 - TRBV7-6 - TGTGCCAGCAGCTTAGAGGTGCCCCTAGCAAGTTCGGATACGCAGTATTTT CASSLEVPLASSDTQYF
TRBJ2-3 - TRBV29-1 - TGCAGCGCCGGTGACATTTTTCATTCAGATACGCAGTATTTT CSAGDIFHSDTQYF
TRBJ2-5 - TRBV6-1 - TGTGCCAGCAGTGAAGCGCTAGGGGGAAGGGGTGAGACCCAGTACTTC CASSEALGGRGETQYF
TRBJ2-5 - TRBV18 TRBD1 TGTGCCAGCTCACCACAGGGGGCGAAAGAGACCCAGTACTTC CASSPQGAKETQYF
TRBJ2-5 - TRBV19 - TGTGCCAGTAGTAATACTAGGACCCAAGAGACCCAGTACTTC CASSNTRTQETQYF